This T cell receptor (beta chain) was identified in a study of immune reconstitution after stem cell transplant in scleroderma. By share of the sample, this clonotype is medium-sized. The CDR3 is 12 amino acids. In germline, CDR1 is MDHEN, CDR2 SYDVKM. The V end was cut by 7 bases, the J end by 1 base, with 6 bases between. Using its own MiXCR run on the RT-PCR reads, TCRdb lists one record per CDR3 protein. The sample holds 1,900 or so distinct CDR3 sequences; about 3.3% are singletons and the top ten take roughly 15%. Sample collection occurred before or after autologous hematopoietic stem cell transplantation (not recorded which). This receptor was taken from a male donor with systemic sclerosis. V gene TRBV28 combines with J gene TRBJ2-3; unclear D gene. The CDR3 DNA sequence: TGTGCCAGCACGCTTGGCACAGATACGCAGTATTTT. Translated, it gives CASTLGTDTQYF.